What follows are 29 T cell receptor beta chains derived from one specimen sequenced in a study of cytomegalovirus exposure and HLA in healthy donors (dated 2017 in TCRdb). Library generation was performed with the immunoSEQ multiplex PCR assay. For the multiplex PCR, a mixture combining 60 forward primers for TCR Vbeta segments and 13 reverse primers for TCR Jbeta segments was used. TCRdb obtained this table from immuneACCESS and retained in-frame rearrangements with V and J assigned. These tables miss some clones; where compared with another copy, unresolved V genes account for less than half of the shortfall, and the remainder is unexplained. This sample has 120,000 or so clones in its table, and around 66% of those were observed once. The ten largest clonotypes hold less than 2% of the sample. Sequencing was performed on PBMCs. These receptors originate from a man younger than 35 in good health and CMV-seronegative.

V and J are TRBV18 and TRBJ1-1, with 7 bases matching TRBD1. This CDR3 comprises 13 residues. In germline, CDR1 is KGHSH, CDR2 LQKENI. Trimming took 4 bases from V and 3 from J; bases not matched to a gene: 2. The CDR3 DNA follows: TGTGCCAGCTCACTTACAGGGGACACTGAAGCTTTCTTT. This sequence encodes CASSLTGDTEAFF. The whole variable domain, filled in from reference TRBV18 and TRBJ1-1, reads NAGVMQNPRHLVRRRGQEARLRCSPMKGHSHVYWYRQLPEEGLKFMVYLQKENIIDESGMPKERFSAEFPKEGPSILRIQQVVRGDSAAYFCASSLTGDTEAFFGQGTRLTVV.

This clone was detected only a few times. The chain links TRBV28 to TRBJ1-4; D may be TRBD1 (6 bases). The V end lost 3 bases, the J end lost 8 bases, and 19 bases lay between the germline ends. This CDR3 comprises 16 residues. Per germline, CDR1 MDHEN and CDR2 SYDVKM. The CDR3 DNA reads TGTGCCAGCAGTTTGGTCAGGATAAGGGACAACGAAAAACTGTTTTTT. It encodes CASSLVRIRDNEKLFF.

CDR3 region: CASSLASSGAGDTQYF. In nucleotides, the CDR3 is TGTGCCAGCAGCTTGGCCTCTAGCGGGGCCGGGGATACGCAGTATTTT. This chain links TRBV5-6 with TRBJ2-3, with 9 bases matching TRBD2. Germline trimming cut 0 bases from V and 6 bases from J; bases unmatched to any gene: 8. The CDR3 is made up of 16 amino acids. Per germline, CDR1 SGHDT and CDR2 YYEEEE.

The V call is TRBV28, the J call TRBJ1-2, with 9 bases fitting TRBD1. The CDR3 length is 17 residues. Unmatched junction bases numbered 15, after V lost 6 bases and J lost 4 bases. The germline CDR1 and CDR2 sequences are MDHEN and SYDVKM. The CDR3 reads CASRQEGQTGGAYGYTF. Written as DNA, the CDR3 is TGTGCCAGCAGACAGGAGGGGCAGACAGGGGGAGCCTATGGCTACACCTTC.

CDR3 nucleotide sequence: TGTGCCAGCAGCCCCGGAAGGCGGATAATCGGCATGGGGGGTAACGAGCAGTACTTC. Its protein is CASSPGRRIIGMGGNEQYF. V and J are TRBV4-2 and TRBJ2-7; TRBD2 is a possible D gene (6 bases). CDR3 length: 19 residues. CDR1 and CDR2 from the germline V gene are LGHNA and YNFKEQ. V lost 4 bases and J lost 5, with 30 bases in between.

CDR3 coding DNA: TGTGCCAGCAGATTAACAGGGTCGAACACTGAAGCTTTCTTT. As protein: CASRLTGSNTEAFF. V usage is TRBV6-5 and J usage is TRBJ1-1; TRBD1 is a possible D gene (6 bases). The V gene's germline CDR1 is MNHEY and CDR2 SVGAGI. The CDR3 is made up of 14 amino acids. Between the trimmed V and J ends, which lost 6 bases and 1 base, there was a span of 12 bases.

This sequence joins TRBV11-3 and TRBJ1-1; TRBD1 might be the D (5 bases). This CDR3 has 13 amino acids. Trimming took 4 bases from V and 8 from J, leaving 14 bases between them. Germline assignment: CDR1 SGHNT and CDR2 YENEEA. The CDR3 region has the DNA TGTGCCAGCAGCTCCCGCGTAGGGGCAGAAGCTTTCTTT. Translating it yields CASSSRVGAEAFF.

The chain is built from TRBV7-8 and TRBJ1-3, with unresolved D. This CDR3 region has 17 residues. Germline V CDR1 and CDR2: SGHVS, FQNEAQ. The V end was cut by 5 bases, the J end by 3 bases, with 20 bases between. CDR3 region: CASSPPGVSGGGNTIYF. CDR3 nucleotides: TGTGCCAGCAGCCCGCCCGGGGTGTCGGGTGGTGGAAACACCATATATTTT. The full variable domain, in which reference TRBV7-8 and TRBJ1-3 provide the parts outside the CDR3, is GAGVSQSPRYKVAKRGQDVALRCDPISGHVSLFWYQQALGQGPEFLTYFQNEAQLDKSGLPSDRFFAERPEGSVSTLKIQRTQQEDSAVYLCASSPPGVSGGGNTIYFGEGSWLTVV.

This chain uses TRBV5-1 with TRBJ1-3; D gene uncertain. V was shortened by 4 bases and J by 14 bases, with 16 bases between the two germline ends. CDR3 size: 12 residues. In germline, CDR1 is SGHRS, CDR2 YFSETQ. DNA of the CDR3: TGCGCCAGCAGCCGGGAGGGAGGAGGCGTATATTTT. Residues: CASSREGGGVYF.

The CDR3 nucleotides read TGTGCCAGCAGCTTGGGACTAGCAGGCGAAGAGACCCAGTACTTC. This codes for CASSLGLAGEETQYF. The chain has TRBV5-8 and TRBJ2-5; 7 nucleotides line up with TRBD2. V was clipped by 0 bases and J by 3 bases; unmatched bases: 5. The CDR3 has 15 amino acids. Germline V gives CDR1 SGHTS, CDR2 YDEGEE.

The rearrangement uses TRBV19 and TRBJ1-1, with TRBD1 as a possible D gene (6 bases). V lost 4 bases and J lost 2, with 11 bases in between. CDR3 length: 14 residues. From germline, CDR1 is LNHDA and CDR2 SQIVND (reference sequence). CDR3: CASSRQVLNTEAFF. The CDR3, as DNA: TGTGCCAGTAGTAGACAGGTTCTTAACACTGAAGCTTTCTTT.

Remarks on this clone: One end of the junction is discordant with germline, which a read error may explain. This chain links TRBV5-6 with TRBJ1-2; no firm D call. In germline, CDR1 is SGHDT, CDR2 YYEEEE. The CDR3 is 12 residues long. CDR3: CASSTVSFGYPF. CDR3 nucleotide sequence: TGTGCCAGCAGCACTGTTAGCTTTGGCTACCCCTTC.

This rearrangement joins TRBV27 to TRBJ1-1; D might be TRBD1 (6 bases). The V end lost 7 bases, the J end lost 6 bases, and 15 bases lay between the germline ends. The CDR3 length is 13 residues. Germline lookup yields CDR1 MNHEY and CDR2 SMNVEV (reference sequence). CDR3 residues: CASTLFKGAEAFF. For the CDR3, the DNA is TGTGCCAGCACCCTTTTTAAGGGGGCTGAAGCTTTCTTT.

The chain links TRBV7-2 to TRBJ1-4; the match to TRBD1 covers 8 bases. The germline CDR1 and CDR2 sequences are SGHTA and FQGNSA. V was pared by 5 bases and J by 3 bases, with 5 bases of the junction left unmatched. The CDR3 consists of 15 residues. In DNA, the CDR3 is TGTGCCAGCAGCCCGACAGGGGCGGCTAATGAAAAACTGTTTTTT. Translating it yields CASSPTGAANEKLFF.

The V gene is TRBV4-2, the J gene TRBJ1-4; 8 bases are shared with TRBD1. The CDR3 consists of 16 residues. Germline assignment: CDR1 LGHNA and CDR2 YNFKEQ. J gave up 6 bases and V 0 bases, and 6 bases lay outside the gene matches. Written as DNA, the CDR3 is TGTGCCAGCAGCCAAGAGGAAACAGGGGGTTATGAAAAACTGTTTTTT. Its protein product is CASSQEETGGYEKLFF.

This clone was observed a single time. The genes are TRBV28 and TRBJ1-1; D might be TRBD1 (6 bases). Germline assignment: CDR1 MDHEN and CDR2 SYDVKM. The CDR3 covers 19 residues. V lost 3 bases and J 2 bases, leaving 25 bases between the germline ends. The CDR3 sequence is CASSFPLTGLVGINTEAFF. CDR3 nucleotides: TGTGCCAGCAGTTTTCCACTGACAGGCCTCGTGGGAATTAACACTGAAGCTTTCTTT.

Comments on this clone: At one boundary the junction diverges from the germline segment, which might be a read error. V is TRBV6-6 and J is TRBJ2-7; 8 nucleotides match TRBD2. This CDR3 has 13 amino acids. Looked up from germline, CDR1 is MNHNY and CDR2 is SVGAGI (reference sequence). As DNA, the CDR3 is TGTGCCAGCAGTCGGACTAGCCCCTACGAGCAGCACTTC. Protein product: CASSRTSPYEQHF.

This chain uses TRBV19 with TRBJ1-4, with D possibly matching TRBD1 (5 bases). V lost 10 bases and J 5 bases, leaving 17 bases between the germline ends. CDR1 and CDR2 (germline): LNHDA, SQIVND (reference sequence). CDR3 size: 14 residues. For the CDR3, the DNA is TGTGCCACCTCGTCACACAGACAGAATGAAAAACTGTTTTTT. Translating gives CATSSHRQNEKLFF.

This chain links TRBV11-2 with TRBJ2-5; 11 bases fit TRBD1. The J segment lost 3 bases and the V segment lost 5 bases, leaving 5 bases of the junction unmatched. CDR1 SGHAT and CDR2 FQNNGV come from the germline V gene. This CDR3 is built from 15 residues. CDR3: CASSTRTGGEETQYF. In DNA form, the CDR3 reads TGTGCCAGCAGCACAAGGACAGGGGGCGAAGAGACCCAGTACTTC.

The chain combines TRBV6-6 with TRBJ2-7; D may be TRBD1 (5 bases). The length of the CDR3 is 12 residues. Germline V gene lookup returns CDR1 MNHNY and CDR2 SVGAGI (reference sequence). Trimming took 1 base from V and 6 from J, leaving 7 bases between them. The CDR3 protein is CASSYWGGEQYF. CDR3 coding DNA: TGTGCCAGCAGTTACTGGGGCGGCGAGCAGTACTTC.

This clone was seen more than once but under ten times. At one of its ends the junction is not consistent with the germline gene, which may arise from a read error. CDR3 loop: CAWGVDIPTNEKLFF. The CDR3 coding sequence is TGTGCCTGGGGTGTGGACATTCCAACTAATGAAAAACTGTTTTTT. The gene calls are TRBV30 and TRBJ1-4; D is perhaps TRBD1 (5 bases). The CDR3 contains 15 residues. Germline V gene lookup returns CDR1 GTSNPN and CDR2 SVGIG (reference sequence).

This clone was counted once. The chain is built from TRBV4-1 and TRBJ2-5; possibly TRBD1 or TRBD2 for D (6 bases each). The J call may be wrong; the DNA end is better matched by TRBJ2-7. Germline V gene lookup returns CDR1 MGHRA and CDR2 YSYEKL. There are 14 residues in the CDR3. CDR3 DNA sequence: TGCGCCAGCAGCCATAAAAGGGGGGACTACGAGCAGTACTTC. It encodes CASSHKRGDYEQYF.

The chain has TRBV6-5 and TRBJ1-2; D remains unclear. The V gene's germline CDR1 is MNHEY and CDR2 SVGAGI. Trimming shortened V by 10 bases and J by 3 bases, and 9 bases separated the two germline ends. CDR3 length: 11 amino acids. DNA of the CDR3: TGTGCCACTGGCGGGGACTATGGCTACACCTTC. Translated: CATGGDYGYTF.

This clone was seen just once. The chain recombines TRBV29-1 with TRBJ2-7; TRBD1 aligns across 8 bases. The germline gives CDR1 SQVTM, CDR2 ANQGSEA. Losses at the gene ends were 4 bases for V and 1 base for J; bases not matched to a gene: 3. The CDR3 length is 13 residues. The CDR3 loop reads CSVGQGNSYEQYF. The CDR3, as DNA: TGCAGCGTTGGACAGGGGAATTCCTACGAGCAGTACTTC.

As DNA, the CDR3 is TGTGCCAGCAGCTTCGGAGCTAACTATGGCTACACCTTC. Translating it yields CASSFGANYGYTF. The rearrangement joins TRBV28 to TRBJ1-2; the D is unclear. V was clipped by 6 bases and J by 0 bases, with 8 bases between them. CDR3 length: 13 residues. CDR1 MDHEN and CDR2 SYDVKM come from the germline V gene.

J is TRBJ1-2 and V is TRBV5-6, with D uncertain. The CDR3 has 11 amino acids. CDR1 SGHDT and CDR2 YYEEEE come from the germline V gene. V lost 1 base and J 8 bases, leaving 6 bases between the germline ends. This CDR3 is CASSLRGGYTF. In DNA, the CDR3 is TGTGCCAGCAGCTTGAGAGGCGGCTACACCTTC.

The rearrangement joins TRBV7-9 to TRBJ1-2, with 8 positions matching TRBD1. The V gene end was trimmed by 5 bases and the J gene end by 8 bases; junction bases not matched to a gene: 10. Germline-derived CDR1 and CDR2 are SEHNR and FQNEAQ (reference sequence). The CDR3 spans 14 residues. The CDR3 sequence: CASSPSTGVGGYTF. The CDR3 DNA reads TGTGCCAGCAGCCCCTCGACAGGGGTCGGCGGCTACACCTTC.

The V call is TRBV5-1, the J call TRBJ2-2; the match to TRBD1 covers 8 bases. V lost 0 bases to trimming and J lost 5 bases; unmatched junction nucleotides: 6. From germline, CDR1 is SGHRS and CDR2 YFSETQ. The CDR3 totals 16 residues. CDR3 in DNA: TGCGCCAGCAGCTTGGAAGGGACAGGCCCTACCGGGGAGCTGTTTTTT. Amino acid sequence: CASSLEGTGPTGELFF. The variable domain in full, with the rest retrieved from reference TRBV5-1 and TRBJ2-2, is KAGVTQTPRYLIKTRGQQVTLSCSPISGHRSVSWYQQTPGQGLQFLFEYFSETQRNKGNFPGRFSGRQFSNSRSEMNVSTLELGDSALYLCASSLEGTGPTGELFFGEGSRLTVL.

The chain has TRBV10-3 and TRBJ2-5, with 14 positions matching TRBD2. There are 17 residues in the CDR3. Unmatched junction bases numbered 4, after V lost 2 bases and J lost 2 bases. Looked up from germline, CDR1 is ENHRY and CDR2 is SYGVKD. As DNA, the CDR3 is TGTGCCATCAGTGAGGTGACTAGCGGGGGGGGTCAAGAGACCCAGTACTTC. The encoded protein is CAISEVTSGGGQETQYF.